Sequencing of this T cell receptor beta chain was carried out in a study of tumor-infiltrating lymphocytes in localized non-small cell lung cancer. Generated by immunoSEQ multiplex PCR, the TCRdb table keeps only in-frame clones and is missing some. The table shows thousands of clones, with 65% to 80% occurring only once. Between the trimmed V and J ends, which lost 0 bases and 4 bases, there was a span of 10 bases. Germline lookup yields CDR1 SGHRS and CDR2 YFSETQ. CDR3 length: 14 residues. Comments on this clone: Its antigen is still unknown.

Study-level points and caveats: Tumors had more T cell infiltration than uninvolved lung, per TCRbeta sequencing and CD3 counts. Tumor T-cell fraction was not associated with recurrence-free survival. TCR sequencing covered a subset of patients with enough tissue.

The rearrangement joins TRBV5-1 to TRBJ2-5; D unresolved. This receptor was identified in a human donor with non-small cell lung cancer. Sequenced sample: lung tumor tissue. The CDR3 loop reads CASSLVLGTETQYF. The CDR3 DNA reads as TGCGCCAGCAGCTTGGTACTGGGCACAGAGACCCAGTACTTC.